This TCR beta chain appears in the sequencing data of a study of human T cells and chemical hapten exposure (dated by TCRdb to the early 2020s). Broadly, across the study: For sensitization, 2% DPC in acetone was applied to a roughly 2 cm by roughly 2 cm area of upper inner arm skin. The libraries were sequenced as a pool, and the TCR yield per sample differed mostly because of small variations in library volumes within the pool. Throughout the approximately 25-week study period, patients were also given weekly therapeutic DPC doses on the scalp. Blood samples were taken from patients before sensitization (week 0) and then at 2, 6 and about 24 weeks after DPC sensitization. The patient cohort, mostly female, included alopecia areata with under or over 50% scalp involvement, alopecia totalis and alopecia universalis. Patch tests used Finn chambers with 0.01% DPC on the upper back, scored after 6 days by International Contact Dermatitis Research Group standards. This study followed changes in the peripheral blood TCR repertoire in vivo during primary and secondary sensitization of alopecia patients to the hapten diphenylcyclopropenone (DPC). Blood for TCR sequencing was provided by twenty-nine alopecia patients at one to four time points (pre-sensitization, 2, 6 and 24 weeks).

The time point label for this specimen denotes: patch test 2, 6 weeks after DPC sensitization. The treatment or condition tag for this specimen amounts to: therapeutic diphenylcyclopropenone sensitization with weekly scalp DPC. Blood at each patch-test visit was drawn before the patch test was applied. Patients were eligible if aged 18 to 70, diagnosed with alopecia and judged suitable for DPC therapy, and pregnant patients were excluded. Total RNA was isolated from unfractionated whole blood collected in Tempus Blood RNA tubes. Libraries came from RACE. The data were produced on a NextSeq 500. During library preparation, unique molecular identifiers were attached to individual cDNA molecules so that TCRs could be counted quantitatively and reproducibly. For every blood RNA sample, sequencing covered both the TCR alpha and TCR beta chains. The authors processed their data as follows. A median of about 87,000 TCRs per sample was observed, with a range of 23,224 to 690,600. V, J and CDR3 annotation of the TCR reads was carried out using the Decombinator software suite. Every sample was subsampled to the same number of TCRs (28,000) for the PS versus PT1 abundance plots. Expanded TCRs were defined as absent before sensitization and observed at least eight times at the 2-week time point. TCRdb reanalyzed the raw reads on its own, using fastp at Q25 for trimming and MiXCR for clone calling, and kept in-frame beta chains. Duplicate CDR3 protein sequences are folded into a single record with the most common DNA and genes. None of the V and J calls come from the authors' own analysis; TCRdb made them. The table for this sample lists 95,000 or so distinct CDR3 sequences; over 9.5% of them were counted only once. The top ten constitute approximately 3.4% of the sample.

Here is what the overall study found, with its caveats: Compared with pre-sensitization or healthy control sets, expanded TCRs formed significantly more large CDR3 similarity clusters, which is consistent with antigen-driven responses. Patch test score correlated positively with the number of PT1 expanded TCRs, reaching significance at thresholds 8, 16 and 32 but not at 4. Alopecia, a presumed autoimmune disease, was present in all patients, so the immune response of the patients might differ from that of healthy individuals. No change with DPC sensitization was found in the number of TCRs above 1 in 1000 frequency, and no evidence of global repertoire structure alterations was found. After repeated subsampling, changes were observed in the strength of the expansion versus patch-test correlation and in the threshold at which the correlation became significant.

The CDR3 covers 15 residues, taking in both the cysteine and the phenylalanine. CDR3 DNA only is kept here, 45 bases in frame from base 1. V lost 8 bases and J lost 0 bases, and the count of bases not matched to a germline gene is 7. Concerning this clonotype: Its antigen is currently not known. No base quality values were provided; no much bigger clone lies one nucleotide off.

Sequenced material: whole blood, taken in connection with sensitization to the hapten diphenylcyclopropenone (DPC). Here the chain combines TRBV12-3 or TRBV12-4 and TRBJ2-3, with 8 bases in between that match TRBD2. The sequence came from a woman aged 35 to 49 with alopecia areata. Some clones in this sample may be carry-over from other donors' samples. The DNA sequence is TGTGCCAGCCTGACTAGCGCCCCTAGCACAGATACGCAGTATTTT. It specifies CASLTSAPSTDTQYF.